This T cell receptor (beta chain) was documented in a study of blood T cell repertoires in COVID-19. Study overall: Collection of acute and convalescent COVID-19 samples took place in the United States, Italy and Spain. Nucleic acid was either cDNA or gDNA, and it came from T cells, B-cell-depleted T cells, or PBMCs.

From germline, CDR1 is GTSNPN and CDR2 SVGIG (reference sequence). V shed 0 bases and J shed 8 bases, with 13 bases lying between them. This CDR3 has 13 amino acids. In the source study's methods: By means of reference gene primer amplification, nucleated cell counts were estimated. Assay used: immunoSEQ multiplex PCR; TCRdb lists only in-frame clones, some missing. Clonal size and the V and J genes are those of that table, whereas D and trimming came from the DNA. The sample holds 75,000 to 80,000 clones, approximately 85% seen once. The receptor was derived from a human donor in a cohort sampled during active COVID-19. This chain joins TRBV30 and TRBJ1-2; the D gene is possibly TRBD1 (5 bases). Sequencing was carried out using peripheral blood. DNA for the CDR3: TGTGCCTGGAGTGTTACGGACACTGAGGGCTACACCTTC. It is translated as CAWSVTDTEGYTF.